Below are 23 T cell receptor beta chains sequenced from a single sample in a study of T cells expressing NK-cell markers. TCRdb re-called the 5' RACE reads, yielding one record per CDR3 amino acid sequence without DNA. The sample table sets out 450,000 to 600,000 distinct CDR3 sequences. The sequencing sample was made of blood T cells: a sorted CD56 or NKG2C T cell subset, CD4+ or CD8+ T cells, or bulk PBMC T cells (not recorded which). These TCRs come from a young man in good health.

The CDR3 sequence is CASSLRTGVNIQYF. The chain uses TRBV5-6 and TRBJ2-4; TCRdb designates TRBD1, a call that cannot be tested without DNA. The CDR3 covers 14 residues. The germline V gene has CDR1 SGHDT and CDR2 YYEEEE.

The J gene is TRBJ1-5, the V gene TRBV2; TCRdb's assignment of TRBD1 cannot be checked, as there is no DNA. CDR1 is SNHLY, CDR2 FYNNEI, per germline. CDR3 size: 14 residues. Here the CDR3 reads CASMGQGANQPQHF.

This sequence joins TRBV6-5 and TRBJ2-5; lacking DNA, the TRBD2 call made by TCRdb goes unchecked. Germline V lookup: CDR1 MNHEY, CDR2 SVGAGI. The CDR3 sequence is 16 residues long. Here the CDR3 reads CASSYSGTRQKETQYF.

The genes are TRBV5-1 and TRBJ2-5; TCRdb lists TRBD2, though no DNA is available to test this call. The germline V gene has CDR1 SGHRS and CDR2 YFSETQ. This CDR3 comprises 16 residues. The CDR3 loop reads CASKLGQRELQETQYF.

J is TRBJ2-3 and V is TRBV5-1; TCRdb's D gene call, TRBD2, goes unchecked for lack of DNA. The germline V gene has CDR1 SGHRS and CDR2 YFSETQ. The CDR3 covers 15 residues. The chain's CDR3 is CASSLGLEAPDTQYF.

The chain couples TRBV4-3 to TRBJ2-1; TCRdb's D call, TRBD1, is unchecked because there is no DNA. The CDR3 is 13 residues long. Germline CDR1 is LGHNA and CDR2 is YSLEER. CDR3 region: CASSPQTGDEQFF.

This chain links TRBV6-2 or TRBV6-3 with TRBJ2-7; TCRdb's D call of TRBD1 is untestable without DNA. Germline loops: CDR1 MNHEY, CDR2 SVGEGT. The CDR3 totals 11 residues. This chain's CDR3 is CATDSTYEQYF.

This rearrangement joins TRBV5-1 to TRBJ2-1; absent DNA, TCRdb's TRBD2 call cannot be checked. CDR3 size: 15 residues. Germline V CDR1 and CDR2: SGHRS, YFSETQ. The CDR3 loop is CASSFSSGRAYEQFF.

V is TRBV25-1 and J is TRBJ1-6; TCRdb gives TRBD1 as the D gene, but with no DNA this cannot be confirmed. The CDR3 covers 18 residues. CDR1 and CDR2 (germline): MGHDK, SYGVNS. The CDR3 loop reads CASSELAPGTGGDSPLHF.

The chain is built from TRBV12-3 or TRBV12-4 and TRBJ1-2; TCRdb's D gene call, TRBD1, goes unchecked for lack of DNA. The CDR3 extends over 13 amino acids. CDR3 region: CASSLSGGGGYTF.

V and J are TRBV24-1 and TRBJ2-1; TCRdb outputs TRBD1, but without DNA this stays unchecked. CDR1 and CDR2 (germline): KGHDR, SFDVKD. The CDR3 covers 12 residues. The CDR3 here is CATSDGGKEQFF.

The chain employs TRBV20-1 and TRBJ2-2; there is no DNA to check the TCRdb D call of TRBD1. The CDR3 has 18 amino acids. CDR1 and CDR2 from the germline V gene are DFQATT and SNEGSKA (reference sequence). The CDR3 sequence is CSARDSRLGGMRAGELFF.

CDR3 in amino acids: CASTRGPMGNTEAFF. V and J are TRBV12-3 or TRBV12-4 and TRBJ1-1; TCRdb picks TRBD1, but there is no DNA to check that call. The CDR3 runs to 15 residues.

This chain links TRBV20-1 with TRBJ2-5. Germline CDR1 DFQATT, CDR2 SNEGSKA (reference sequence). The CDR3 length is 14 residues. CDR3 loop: CSASKKGIGETQYF.

The chain's CDR3 is CASSLTGFGSGANVLTF. V is TRBV5-1 and J is TRBJ2-6; TCRdb's assignment of TRBD1 cannot be checked, as there is no DNA. CDR1 and CDR2 from the germline V gene are SGHRS and YFSETQ. The CDR3 has 17 amino acids.

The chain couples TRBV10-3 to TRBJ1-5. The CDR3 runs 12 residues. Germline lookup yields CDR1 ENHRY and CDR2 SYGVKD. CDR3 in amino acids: CAISTGNQPQHF.

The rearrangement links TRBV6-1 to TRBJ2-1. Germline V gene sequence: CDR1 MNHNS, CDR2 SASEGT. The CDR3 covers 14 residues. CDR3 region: CASRQREPYNEQFF.

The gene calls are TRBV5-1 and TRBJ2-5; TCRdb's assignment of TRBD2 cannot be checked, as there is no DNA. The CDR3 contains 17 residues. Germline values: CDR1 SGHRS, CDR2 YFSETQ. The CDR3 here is CASSLYPPAGAQETQYF.

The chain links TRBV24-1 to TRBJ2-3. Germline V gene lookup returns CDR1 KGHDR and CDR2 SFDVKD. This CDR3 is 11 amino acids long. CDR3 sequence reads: CATAMGDTQYF.

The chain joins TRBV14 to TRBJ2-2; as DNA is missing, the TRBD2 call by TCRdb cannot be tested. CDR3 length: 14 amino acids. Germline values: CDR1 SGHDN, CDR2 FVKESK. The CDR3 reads CASSQDRGNGELFF.

The CDR3 reads CASSLDLAVKNIQYF. The chain uses TRBV7-2 and TRBJ2-4. Germline V CDR1 and CDR2: SGHTA, FQGNSA. This CDR3 comprises 15 residues.

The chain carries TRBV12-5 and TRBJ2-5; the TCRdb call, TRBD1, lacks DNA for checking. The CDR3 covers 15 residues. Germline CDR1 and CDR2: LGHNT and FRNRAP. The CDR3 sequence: CASGLDGTAQETQYF.

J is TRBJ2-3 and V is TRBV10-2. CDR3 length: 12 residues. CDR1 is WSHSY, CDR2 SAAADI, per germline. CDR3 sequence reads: CASSEVGKGQYF.